A selection of T cell receptor beta chains follows, all from one sample in a study of early T cells in non-severe SARS-CoV-2 infection. MiXCR, applied by TCRdb to the 5' RACE reads, yields one record per CDR3 protein. The sample has about 49,000 distinct CDR3 sequences, over 3.5% seen once; the top ten hold 6%. The sample taken for sequencing was whole blood. The source is an adult who was a healthcare worker with PCR-confirmed SARS-CoV-2 infection or an uninfected control (not recorded which). Each CDR3 is given with its conserved first and last residue. A D gene is named only where the DNA matches it firmly. Clone size, where shown, is once, few, many, or a class for clones that have expanded.

V	J	D	size	DNA	CDR3
TRBV3-1	TRBJ2-5	NA	many	TGTGCCAGCAGGGTCGGGCAAGAGACCCAGTACTTC	CASRVGQETQYF
TRBV30	TRBJ2-7	NA	few	TGTGCCTGGGGTTTGGGGTTCGAGCAGTACTTC	CAWGLGFEQYF
TRBV27	TRBJ1-6	NA	many	TGTGCCAGCAGTTTGTTTTCTATTCCGGGGGCAGAATCACCCCTCCACTTT	CASSLFSIPGAESPLHF
TRBV20-1	TRBJ2-7	NA	few	TGCAGTGCTCGCTTCGAGAGCTCCTACGAGCAGTACTTC	CSARFESSYEQYF
TRBV30	TRBJ1-1	NA	NA	TGTGCCTGGACCCCAATCCTGAACACTGAAGCTTTCTTT	CAWTPILNTEAFF
TRBV10-3	TRBJ2-4	NA	many	TGTGCCATCAGTGAGTCGTGGGGAACGGGAGCCAAAAACATTCAGTACTTC	CAISESWGTGAKNIQYF
TRBV19	TRBJ2-1	TRBD2	many	TGTGCCAGTAGTATTAGTAGCGGGAACCCCTACAATGAGCAGTTCTTC	CASSISSGNPYNEQFF
TRBV27	TRBJ2-7	NA	many	TGTGCCAGCAGTTCATTCGGCTACGAGCAGTACTTC	CASSSFGYEQYF
TRBV20-1	TRBJ2-3	NA	many	TGCAGTGCTAGCGGGAATTCCCGTAACACAGATACGCAGTATTTT	CSASGNSRNTDTQYF
TRBV19	TRBJ1-4	TRBD1	many	TGTGCCAGTAGTACGGACAGGGTGAATGAAAAACTGTTTTTT	CASSTDRVNEKLFF
TRBV20-1	TRBJ2-3	NA	NA	TGCAGTGCTAAGTGGGTGTCCTCGGTGGATACGCAGTATTTT	CSAKWVSSVDTQYF
TRBV9	TRBJ2-1	NA	many	TGTGCCAGCAGCGCTAGGGACATAATCAATGAGCAGTTCTTC	CASSARDIINEQFF
TRBV2	TRBJ2-1	TRBD2	many	TGTGCCAGCAGAGCAGGCGGGGGGGTTGGCAATGAGCAGTTCTTC	CASRAGGGVGNEQFF
TRBV20-1	TRBJ2-3	TRBD2	many	TGCAGTGTCCCCGGGACTAGCGGAGGGGATACGCAGTATTTT	CSVPGTSGGDTQYF
TRBV20-1	TRBJ1-4	NA	many	TGCAGTGCTCCGGCGTCAACTAATGAAAAACTGTTTTTT	CSAPASTNEKLFF
TRBV7-8	TRBJ2-7	TRBD1	few	TGTGCCAGCAGCTCGCCTCCGGGACAGGGGTACGAGCAGTACTTC	CASSSPPGQGYEQYF
TRBV5-1	TRBJ1-2	NA	NA	TGCGCCAGCAGCTTGGAAGGGGGAGCCTATGGCTACACCTTC	CASSLEGGAYGYTF
TRBV19	TRBJ2-1	TRBD2	many	TGTGCCAGTAGTATGTCTAGCGGAGTTTACAATGAGCAGTTCTTC	CASSMSSGVYNEQFF
TRBV27	TRBJ1-1	NA	NA	TGTGCCAGCAGGATAATGGGACCATCGAACACTGAAGCTTTCTTT	CASRIMGPSNTEAFF
TRBV5-1	TRBJ2-1	NA	few	TGCGCCAGCAACCTCTACAATGAGCAGTTCTTC	CASNLYNEQFF
TRBV5-5	TRBJ2-2	NA	few	TGTGCCAGCAGCTTATCCGGCTCGAACACCGGGGAGCTGTTTTTT	CASSLSGSNTGELFF
TRBV5-1	TRBJ2-7	TRBD1	few	TGCGCCAGCAGCCGTACAGGGGCCGAGCAGTACTTC	CASSRTGAEQYF
TRBV19	TRBJ1-5	NA	many	TGTGCCAGTAACGAGGAAGGACAGAAACAGCCCCAGCATTTT	CASNEEGQKQPQHF
TRBV4-3	TRBJ1-6	NA	many	TGCGCCAGCAGCCTCCAGAGAAATTCACCCCTCCACTTT	CASSLQRNSPLHF
TRBV7-3	TRBJ2-1	TRBD2	NA	TGTGCCAGCAGTGCCCCGGGACTAGCGGGAGTTGACGAGCAGTTCTTC	CASSAPGLAGVDEQFF
TRBV20-1	TRBJ2-7	NA	many	TGCAGTGCTAGAAGGAGCTTGGGGGGAGTTGTGAGGGTCTACGAGCAGTACTTC	CSARRSLGGVVRVYEQYF
TRBV14	TRBJ2-3	NA	NA	TGTGCCAGCAGCCAAGATCTAGGCACAGATACGCAGTATTTT	CASSQDLGTDTQYF
TRBV24-1	TRBJ2-1	NA	few	TGTGCCACCAGTGATTTCCCTAGTTATGAGCAGTTCTTC	CATSDFPSYEQFF
TRBV6-5	TRBJ2-7	NA	many	TGTGCCAGCAGCACGAAGTACGAGCAGTACTTC	CASSTKYEQYF